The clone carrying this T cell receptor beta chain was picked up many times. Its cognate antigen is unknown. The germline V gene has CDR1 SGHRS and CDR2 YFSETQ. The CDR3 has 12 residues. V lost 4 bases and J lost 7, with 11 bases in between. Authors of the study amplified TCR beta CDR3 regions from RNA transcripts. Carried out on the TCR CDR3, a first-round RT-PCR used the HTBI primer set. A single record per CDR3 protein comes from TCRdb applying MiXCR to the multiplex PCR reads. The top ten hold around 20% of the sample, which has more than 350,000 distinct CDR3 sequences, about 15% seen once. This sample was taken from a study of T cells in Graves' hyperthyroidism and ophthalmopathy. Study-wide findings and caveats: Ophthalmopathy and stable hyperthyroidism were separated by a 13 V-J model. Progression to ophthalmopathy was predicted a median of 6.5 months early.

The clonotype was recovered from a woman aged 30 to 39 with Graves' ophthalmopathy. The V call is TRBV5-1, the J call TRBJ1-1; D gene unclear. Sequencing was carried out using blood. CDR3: CASSTGESEAFF. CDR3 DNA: TGCGCCAGCAGCACTGGGGAGAGTGAAGCTTTCTTT.